Below, one T cell receptor beta chain is given with its context. The antigen is unknown. The authors split each subset's genomic DNA evenly across several immunoSEQ plates. This table comes from immunoSEQ multiplex PCR, and its TCRdb copy is limited to in-frame clones, with some not included. The table records about 1,800,000 clones, about 95% of them present only once. This sample stems from a study of shared clonotypes between healthy human individuals. For the study at large: Donors consisted of a couple of women and a few men between 18 and 49.

Terminally differentiated effector memory CD45RA+ cells were excluded by CCR7 positive selection of CD45RO-negative cells. This CDR3 is built from 13 residues. From germline, CDR1 is ENHRY and CDR2 SYGVKD. Trimming stripped 8 bases from V and 0 bases from J, with 7 bases between. Overall study results and limits: For naive CD4 cells, around 5.1% of clonotypes were shared across a few donors. Donor clonotype sharing was expected to depend on sequencing depth.

This clonotype was obtained from a man younger than 35 in good health. This chain joins TRBV10-3 and TRBJ2-2; D is unclear. What was sequenced was naive CD8+ T cells sorted from blood. CDR3: CAIDDPNTGELFF. DNA of the CDR3: TGTGCCATCGACGACCCGAACACCGGGGAGCTGTTTTTT.